This T cell receptor beta chain was sequenced in a study of blood T cell repertoires in COVID-19. The data were produced by immunoSEQ multiplex PCR, yet TCRdb's version contains in-frame clones alone and is incomplete. The sample shows about 440,000 clones, about 85% of them seen only once. The germline V and J ends were trimmed by 0 bases and 9 bases, with 12 bases remaining between them. The germline V gene encodes CDR1 SGHDN and CDR2 FVKESK. The length of the CDR3 is 14 residues. Specimen: PBMCs or T cells enriched from blood (not recorded which). V is TRBV14 and J is TRBJ1-3; D possibly corresponds to TRBD1 (6 bases). The source is a woman aged 18-35 years with acute COVID-19. Written as DNA, the CDR3 is TGTGCCAGCAGCCAAGACAGGGGTCGGAGCACCATATATTTT. Encoded protein: CASSQDRGRSTIYF.